The rows below give T cell receptor beta chains drawn from one sample of a study of blood T cell repertoires in COVID-19. TCRdb keeps only in-frame clones here, not all; method: immunoSEQ multiplex PCR. The sample yields some 70,000 clones, approximately 86% seen once. Source material: peripheral blood. The source is a middle-aged man with COVID-19, enrolled during active disease. The CDR3 runs from the conserved cysteine through the conserved F or W. The order of the fields is CDR3 DNA, CDR3 protein, D gene, J gene, clone size, V gene. The D gene is left open where the match is weak. The size entry is marked missing in some rows and otherwise reads once, few, many or a size class.

CDR3nt: TGTGCCAGCAGCTTAGCAGGGGGCAGCGCAGATACGCAGTATTTT
CDR3aa: CASSLAGGSADTQYF
d_gene: TRBD1
j_gene: TRBJ2-3
abundance: .
v_gene: TRBV11-3

CDR3nt: TGTGCCAGCAGTTTCGGGGGGCCGGAGGGCTACACCTTC
CDR3aa: CASSFGGPEGYTF
d_gene: .
j_gene: TRBJ1-2
abundance: .
v_gene: TRBV12-3/TRBV12-4

CDR3nt: TGCAGCGTTGTAAGCCTTCAGGATGGCTACACCTTC
CDR3aa: CSVVSLQDGYTF
d_gene: .
j_gene: TRBJ1-2
abundance: .
v_gene: TRBV29-1

CDR3nt: TGTGCCTGGAGTATCGGGACAGGGTGGGCTGAAGCTTTCTTT
CDR3aa: CAWSIGTGWAEAFF
d_gene: TRBD1
j_gene: TRBJ1-1
abundance: .
v_gene: TRBV30

CDR3nt: TGCAGTGCTAGTGGACACACCGGGACTAAGGCGCGTGAGCAGTTCTTC
CDR3aa: CSASGHTGTKAREQFF
d_gene: TRBD2
j_gene: TRBJ2-1
abundance: .
v_gene: TRBV20-1

CDR3nt: TGCGCCAGCAGCTTCTCCGGGACAGGGAGGTTCGATGAGCAGTTCTTC
CDR3aa: CASSFSGTGRFDEQFF
d_gene: TRBD1
j_gene: TRBJ2-1
abundance: .
v_gene: TRBV5-1

CDR3nt: TGTGCCAGCAGCCCAAAGGCGGGCGGGGGGGAGCATGAGCAGTTCTTC
CDR3aa: CASSPKAGGGEHEQFF
d_gene: TRBD2
j_gene: TRBJ2-1
abundance: .
v_gene: TRBV7-9

CDR3nt: TGTGCCAGCAGCCATTTCCCAGGGGGCGGTAGCGGGGAGCTGTTTTTT
CDR3aa: CASSHFPGGGSGELFF
d_gene: TRBD1
j_gene: TRBJ2-2
abundance: .
v_gene: TRBV7-3

CDR3nt: TGTGCCACCACAAGACTAGCGGGGGCCGGCACAGATACGCAGTATTTT
CDR3aa: CATTRLAGAGTDTQYF
d_gene: TRBD2
j_gene: TRBJ2-3
abundance: .
v_gene: TRBV5-4

CDR3nt: TGCGCCAGCAGCCGCGGGCCCAGGGGCGAATACAATGAGCAGTTCTTC
CDR3aa: CASSRGPRGEYNEQFF
d_gene: .
j_gene: TRBJ2-1
abundance: .
v_gene: TRBV5-1

CDR3nt: TGTGCCAGCACTGCCAACAGGGGGCGCACAGATACGCAGTATTTT
CDR3aa: CASTANRGRTDTQYF
d_gene: TRBD1
j_gene: TRBJ2-3
abundance: .
v_gene: TRBV28

CDR3nt: TGTGCCAGCAGCTCTCCCACCGGGGAGCTGTTTTTT
CDR3aa: CASSSPTGELFF
d_gene: .
j_gene: TRBJ2-2
abundance: .
v_gene: TRBV7-3

CDR3nt: TGTGCCAGCAGTATCGGGGGGGGCGGCTATGGCTACACCTTC
CDR3aa: CASSIGGGGYGYTF
d_gene: .
j_gene: TRBJ1-2
abundance: .
v_gene: TRBV28

CDR3nt: TGTGCCGTAGGGACAGGACCTGGAAACACCATATATTTT
CDR3aa: CAVGTGPGNTIYF
d_gene: TRBD1
j_gene: TRBJ1-3
abundance: .
v_gene: TRBV30

CDR3nt: TGTGCCAGTAGTATCAGGGATTCCACAGATACGCAGTATTTT
CDR3aa: CASSIRDSTDTQYF
d_gene: .
j_gene: TRBJ2-3
abundance: once
v_gene: TRBV19

CDR3nt: TGTGCCAGTAGCGGCGGCTTTCCCTACTCTGGGGCCAACGTCCTGACTTTC
CDR3aa: CASSGGFPYSGANVLTF
d_gene: .
j_gene: TRBJ2-6
abundance: .
v_gene: TRBV19

CDR3nt: TGTGCCAGCAGTGAAATGGCCAGGGCAGTTGGAAACACCATATATTTT
CDR3aa: CASSEMARAVGNTIYF
d_gene: .
j_gene: TRBJ1-3
abundance: .
v_gene: TRBV6-1

CDR3nt: TGTGCCAGCCCGGGGACATTAGCTGGAAACACCATATATTTT
CDR3aa: CASPGTLAGNTIYF
d_gene: .
j_gene: TRBJ1-3
abundance: .
v_gene: TRBV11-2